This T cell receptor beta chain emerged from a study of blood T cell repertoires in COVID-19. For the study at large: Italy, Spain and the United States were the sources of the convalescent and acute COVID-19 samples. Sample material is recorded as cDNA or gDNA derived from T cells, B-cell-depleted T cells, or PBMCs.

The CDR3 is 11 amino acids. Germline loops: CDR1 SQVTM, CDR2 ANQGSEA. V lost 3 bases, J lost 6 bases, and 8 bases lay in between. Original handling: How many nucleated cells were present was estimated from reference gene primer amplification. The repertoire was sequenced with immunoSEQ multiplex PCR; TCRdb's copy has only in-frame clones and lacks some. V and J calls and clone size follow that table, whereas D and trimming were derived from the DNA. This table holds some 200,000 clones, around 84% found once. Sequenced input: peripheral blood. The gene calls are TRBV29-1 and TRBJ1-2; the D is unclear. The source is a middle-aged man who had recovered from COVID-19. The CDR3 nucleotides are TGCAGCGTTGACGAGGGAAATGGCTACACCTTC. As protein: CSVDEGNGYTF.